This T cell receptor beta chain comes out of a study of CD8+ T cells in alopecia areata. Study-wide context: Dosing with tofacitinib proceeded for 6 to 18 months, followed by 6 months off drug.

As to this clone: Its antigen is not known.

Treatment indicated: oral pan-JAK inhibitor, 5-10 mg twice daily. The CDR3 is made up of 14 amino acids. V gave up 6 bases and J gave up 4 bases, with 15 bases separating them. Germline V gene sequence: CDR1 MNHEY, CDR2 SMNVEV (reference sequence). Findings of the study overall: Persistence of many expanded lesional clones was seen in scalp and blood during tofacitinib.

After isolation, RNA underwent reverse transcription to generate cDNA as the sequencing template. This table comes from immunoSEQ multiplex PCR, and its TCRdb copy is limited to in-frame clones, with some not included. The table includes about 200,000 clones, roughly 60% detected once. This receptor was identified in a human donor with alopecia areata. The chain recombines TRBV27 with TRBJ1-2; D gene unclear. The sample in question was CD4+ T cells sorted from blood, obtained at week 24, from a patient treated with tofacitinib. Written as DNA, the CDR3 is TGTGCCAGCAGAGCGGGTAGGGAAGTCTATGGCTACACCTTC. Translated, it gives CASRAGREVYGYTF.